This TCR beta chain was retrieved from a study of T cell repertoires in cytomegalovirus infection. General observations from the study: Carriers of CMV plus the relevant HLA were identified by cumulative public TCR beta family frequency. CMV-specific TCR beta clonotypes restricted by HLA-C were the ones dominating the ex vivo response.

Germline V gene lookup returns CDR1 MNHNY and CDR2 SVGAGI (reference sequence). V lost 8 bases and J lost 0, with 11 bases in between. CDR3 length equals 14 residues. To note about this clonotype: Its antigen is undetermined.

Via MiXCR, TCRdb re-called the reads, giving one row per CDR3 protein. The sample has 450,000 to 600,000 distinct CDR3 sequences, 30% to 35% seen once. The material sequenced was cultured PBMCs, taken from culture after CMV antigen stimulation. This sequence was found in a human donor in good health (CMV status not recorded). Some clones in this sample may be carry-over from other donors' samples. V gene TRBV6-6 combines with J gene TRBJ1-5; D may be TRBD1 (6 bases). CDR3 in DNA: TGTGCCAGCTTACAGGGCTATAGCAATCAGCCCCAGCATTTT. Amino acid sequence: CASLQGYSNQPQHF.